This entry lists 32 T cell receptor beta chains sequenced from one sample in a study of molecular identifiers for immune sequencing clone quantification. Each CDR3 protein is one row after TCRdb ran MiXCR on the PCR reads. The sample lists about 640,000 distinct CDR3 sequences; just under 20% were seen once. Sequencing was done on a sample of naive CD8+ T cells from blood, with Jurkat cell RNA spiked in. Stated subset: FACS-sorted CD8+CD4-CCR7+CD45RA+ naive T cells. These receptors all stem from a human donor in good health. Some libraries in this study had Jurkat cell RNA spiked in.

This clonotype was seen repeatedly, ten times or more. The chain links TRBV6-5 to TRBJ2-7; TRBD1 is a possible D gene (8 bases). Germline V gene sequence: CDR1 MNHEY, CDR2 SVGAGI. V was trimmed by 8 bases and J by 2 bases, leaving 22 bases between them. The CDR3 loop spans 16 amino acids. DNA for the CDR3: TGTGCCAGCTCAGCGGAACAGGGGGGGGTGACCTACGAGCAGTACTTC. Amino acids: CASSAEQGGVTYEQYF.

This clonotype occurred many times. The chain employs TRBV6-6 and TRBJ2-7; the D gene is possibly TRBD2 (6 bases). Germline-derived CDR1 and CDR2 are MNHNY and SVGAGI (reference sequence). The CDR3 loop spans 13 amino acids. V lost 10 bases and J lost 2, with 15 bases in between. In DNA form, the CDR3 reads TGTGCCACCGGGGTCGGGGGTGCCTACGAGCAGTACTTC. Protein sequence: CATGVGGAYEQYF.

This chain joins TRBV30 and TRBJ1-3; D uncertain. This CDR3 spans 13 amino acids. Deletions cut 2 bases from V and 1 base from J, with 6 bases between. Germline CDR1 reads GTSNPN; CDR2 reads SVGIG (reference sequence). The CDR3 bases are TGTGCCTGGAGTATCGCGTCTGGAAACACCATATATTTT. This codes for CAWSIASGNTIYF.

This clonotype has just a few counts. The rearrangement links TRBV9 to TRBJ2-1, with D perhaps being TRBD1 or TRBD2 (5 bases each). CDR1 and CDR2 (germline): SGDLS, YYNGEE. V dropped 0 bases and J dropped 6 bases, with 13 bases sitting between them. This CDR3 has 15 residues. CDR3 in DNA: TGTGCCAGCAGCGTAGCTGGGGGAGCGAGCAATGAGCAGTTCTTC. Encoded protein: CASSVAGGASNEQFF.

This clonotype was seen ten or more times. This chain uses TRBV4-2 with TRBJ2-1; 7 bases are shared with TRBD2. V was pared by 11 bases and J by 4 bases, with 8 bases of the junction left unmatched. The germline CDR1 and CDR2 sequences are LGHNA and YNFKEQ. CDR3 length: 13 amino acids. CDR3 nucleotides: TGTGCCGCGGCGCCTAGCGGATACAATGAGCAGTTCTTC. Protein: CAAAPSGYNEQFF.

This clonotype appeared many times. The V call is TRBV19, the J call TRBJ2-1; 11 bases line up with TRBD2. The germline CDR1 and CDR2 sequences are LNHDA and SQIVND (reference sequence). CDR3 length: 15 residues. Losses at the gene ends were 3 bases for V and 3 bases for J; bases not matched to a gene: 1. DNA for the CDR3: TGTGCCAGTAGTATTGGACTAGCGGGCTACAATGAGCAGTTCTTC. Translation: CASSIGLAGYNEQFF.

This clonotype was seen ten or more times. The chain is built from TRBV7-9 and TRBJ2-6; 8 bases match TRBD1. The V gene's germline CDR1 is SEHNR and CDR2 FQNEAQ (reference sequence). Germline trimming cut 2 bases from V and 0 bases from J; bases unmatched to any gene: 6. This CDR3 is 18 amino acids long. The DNA of the CDR3 is TGTGCCAGCAGCTTATCAGGGGGCGGTCACTCTGGGGCCAACGTCCTGACTTTC. It codes for CASSLSGGGHSGANVLTF.

This clonotype was counted many times. This chain uses TRBV4-1 with TRBJ2-7; 10 positions match TRBD2. V was pared by 0 bases and J by 7 bases, with 6 bases of the junction left unmatched. CDR3 size: 15 residues. The germline gives CDR1 MGHRA, CDR2 YSYEKL. The CDR3 DNA is TGCGCCAGCAGCCAAGAGATTAAGACTAGCGGGGAGCAGTACTTC. It is translated as CASSQEIKTSGEQYF.

This clonotype was detected a few times. CDR3 region: CSARQDGYEQYF. The DNA of the CDR3 is TGCAGTGCTAGACAGGACGGCTACGAGCAGTACTTC. The gene calls are TRBV20-1 and TRBJ2-7; no clear D. The germline gives CDR1 DFQATT, CDR2 SNEGSKA (reference sequence). V was trimmed by 2 bases and J by 3 bases, leaving 8 bases between them. The CDR3 is 12 residues long.

The chain uses TRBV20-1 and TRBJ2-1; 7 bases fit TRBD1. The CDR3 spans 14 residues. Germline CDR1 DFQATT, CDR2 SNEGSKA (reference sequence). The V segment lost 6 bases and the J segment 2 bases; nucleotides outside the gene matches: 7. CDR3 bases: TGCAGTGCACCGCTAGGGGGCGCCTACAATGAGCAGTTCTTC. The encoded protein is CSAPLGGAYNEQFF.

This clonotype occurred a few times. This chain's CDR3 is CASSQESKDTYEQYF. CDR3 nucleotide sequence: TGCGCCAGCAGCCAAGAGTCGAAGGATACCTACGAGCAGTACTTC. The V and J genes are TRBV4-3 and TRBJ2-7; unclear D gene. Germline V gene data show CDR1 as LGHNA and CDR2 as YSLEER. Trimming shortened V by 0 bases and J by 2 bases, and 11 bases separated the two germline ends. The CDR3 is 15 residues long.

This clonotype was counted only a few times. The rearrangement joins TRBV9 to TRBJ1-6; D not certain. V was pared by 0 bases and J by 3 bases, with 4 bases between. The CDR3 runs 14 residues. Per germline, CDR1 SGDLS and CDR2 YYNGEE. This CDR3 reads CASSVGDYNSPLHF. Written as DNA, the CDR3 is TGTGCCAGCAGCGTAGGGGACTATAATTCACCCCTCCACTTT. The variable domain in full, completed from reference TRBV9 and TRBJ1-6, reads DSGVTQTPKHLITATGQRVTLRCSPRSGDLSVYWYQQSLDQGLQFLIQYYNGEERAKGNILERFSAQQFPDLHSELNLSSLELGDSALYFCASSVGDYNSPLHFGNGTRLTVT.

This clonotype was counted many times. The chain recombines TRBV6-5 with TRBJ2-5; D is unresolved. Germline V gene lookup returns CDR1 MNHEY and CDR2 SVGAGI. The CDR3 totals 15 residues. V dropped 6 bases and J dropped 2 bases, with 16 bases sitting between them. The CDR3 DNA reads as TGTGCCAGCAGCTCAACGCCTTCTCAGCAAGAGACCCAGTACTTC. This sequence encodes CASSSTPSQQETQYF.

J is TRBJ2-5 and V is TRBV9, with TRBD1 as a possible D gene (6 bases). Germline CDR1 reads SGDLS; CDR2 reads YYNGEE. The V end was cut by 3 bases, the J end by 2 bases, with 17 bases between. This CDR3 has 16 amino acids. CDR3 bases: TGTGCCAGCAGCGCTCGGTTAGGGGACAAACAAGAGACCCAGTACTTC. Its translation is CASSARLGDKQETQYF.

This clonotype was observed a few times. CDR3 in amino acids: CASSPRGGPNLYEQYF. CDR3 bases: TGTGCCAGCAGCCCCAGGGGGGGCCCCAACCTTTACGAGCAGTACTTC. The V call is TRBV7-2, the J call TRBJ2-7; tentatively, D is TRBD1 or TRBD2 (7 bases each). The CDR3 totals 16 residues. Germline-derived CDR1 and CDR2 are SGHTA and FQGNSA. V gave up 5 bases and J gave up 4 bases, with 21 bases separating them. Full variable domain (rest looked up from reference TRBV7-2 and TRBJ2-7): GAGVSQSPSNKVTEKGKDVELRCDPISGHTALYWYRQSLGQGLEFLIYFQGNSAPDKSGLPSDRFSAERTGGSVSTLTIQRTQQEDSAVYLCASSPRGGPNLYEQYFGPGTRLTVT.

With respect to this clonotype: One end of the junction varies from germline; a read error may be responsible. The rearrangement uses TRBV19 and TRBJ2-1, with D hard to call. CDR1 and CDR2 (germline): LNHDA, SQIVND (reference sequence). CDR3 size: 14 residues. The CDR3, as DNA: TGTGCCAGTGGTATAACCGATCCCTACAATGAGCAGTTCTTC. This encodes CASGITDPYNEQFF.

Only one count was recorded for this clonotype. A much larger clonotype is one base distant, so this may be a read error. The J gene is TRBJ1-1, the V gene TRBV12-3 or TRBV12-4; possibly TRBD1 for D (6 bases). The CDR3 totals 15 residues. DNA of the CDR3: TGTGCCAGCAGTTTTTCCGGGACACCTAACACTGGAGCTTTCTTT. Amino acids: CASSFSGTPNTGAFF.

With regard to this clonotype: This may come from a read error, since a much larger clone is one base off. Given the absence of the conserved phenylalanine or tryptophan at the CDR3 end, a read error is likely. Here the CDR3 DNA reads TGTGCCAGCAGTAGAGTGCCTGCAACTAATGAAAAACTGTTTTCT. Encoded protein: CASSRVPATNEKLFS. This rearrangement joins TRBV6-2 or TRBV6-3 to TRBJ1-4; unclear D gene. The V end lost 5 bases, the J end lost 0 bases, and 10 bases lay between the germline ends. The CDR3 is made up of 15 amino acids. Per the germline V gene, CDR1 is MNHEY and CDR2 is SVGEGT.

This clonotype appeared many times. The chain uses TRBV25-1 and TRBJ2-7, with TRBD1 matching over 11 bases. J was trimmed by 4 bases and V by 3 bases; bases with no gene match: 5. The CDR3 is 15 amino acids. The germline gives CDR1 MGHDK, CDR2 SYGVNS. The CDR3 DNA follows: TGTGCCAGCAGTGATCGGACAGGGGGCTCGTACGAGCAGTACTTC. It codes for CASSDRTGGSYEQYF.

This clonotype was seen many times. The rearrangement joins TRBV7-6 to TRBJ1-4, with 8 bases matching TRBD1. V was pared by 6 bases and J by 7 bases, with 10 bases of the junction left unmatched. In germline, CDR1 is SGHVS, CDR2 FNYEAQ. The CDR3 has 15 residues. This CDR3 reads CASSFTGGSSEKLFF. The CDR3 nucleotides are TGTGCCAGCAGTTTTACAGGGGGATCTAGTGAAAAACTGTTTTTT. The variable domain in full, completed from reference TRBV7-6 and TRBJ1-4, reads GAGVSQSPRYKVTKRGQDVALRCDPISGHVSLYWYRQALGQGPEFLTYFNYEAQQDKSGLPNDRFSAERPEGSISTLTIQRTEQRDSAMYRCASSFTGGSSEKLFFGSGTQLSVL.

In its sample, this clonotype was seen many times. The chain joins TRBV11-2 to TRBJ2-5, with D unresolved. Trimming removed 4 bases at V and 5 bases at J, with 11 bases between. Germline assignment: CDR1 SGHAT and CDR2 FQNNGV. The CDR3 spans 13 residues. The CDR3 DNA follows: TGTGCCAGCAGCTACTGGGGATCGGAGACCCAGTACTTC. Translating it yields CASSYWGSETQYF.

This clonotype was seen many times. The chain links TRBV4-1 to TRBJ2-1; 8 positions match TRBD2. The CDR3 spans 13 residues. Germline loops: CDR1 MGHRA, CDR2 YSYEKL. The V and J ends lost 1 base and 15 bases, in that order; junction bases with no gene match: 8. CDR3 region: CASSQGVGGALFF. The CDR3, as DNA: TGCGCCAGCAGCCAAGGGGTCGGGGGGGCCCTGTTCTTC.

This clonotype was detected ten times or more. V usage is TRBV4-3 and J usage is TRBJ2-7; TRBD2 aligns across 7 bases. The CDR3 sequence is 17 residues long. Germline CDR1 reads LGHNA; CDR2 reads YSLEER. J was trimmed by 0 bases and V by 3 bases; bases with no gene match: 11. The CDR3 DNA is TGCGCCAGCAGCCAGGACGCTTATGGGGGGGGCTCCTACGAGCAGTACTTC. Translation gives CASSQDAYGGGSYEQYF.

This clonotype was found many times. This chain links TRBV12-3 or TRBV12-4 with TRBJ2-7, with TRBD2 matching over 8 bases. Trimming removed 3 bases from V and 0 bases from J; junction bases left unmatched: 4. The CDR3 spans 15 residues. CDR3 in amino acids: CASSFSSGDSYEQYF. The CDR3 DNA sequence: TGTGCCAGCAGTTTTAGTAGCGGGGACTCCTACGAGCAGTACTTC.

For this clonotype: This could be a read error, since a much larger clone is one nucleotide away. The CDR3 DNA is TGTGCCAGCAGCGGGGGCAGTCACCCCTATAATTCACCCCTCCACTTT. Translation gives CASSGGSHPYNSPLHF. The gene calls are TRBV6-5 and TRBJ1-6; perhaps TRBD1 as D (6 bases). This CDR3 has 16 residues. Per germline, CDR1 MNHEY and CDR2 SVGAGI. V gave up 6 bases and J gave up 2 bases, with 14 bases separating them.

This clonotype was observed a handful of times. The rearrangement joins TRBV20-1 to TRBJ2-1; a possible D gene is TRBD2 (6 bases). The germline CDR1 and CDR2 sequences are DFQATT and SNEGSKA (reference sequence). V lost 5 bases and J lost 0, with 11 bases in between. The CDR3 contains 14 residues. The CDR3 is CSAAGTVSYNEQFF. CDR3 in DNA: TGCAGTGCTGCGGGGACTGTCTCCTACAATGAGCAGTTCTTC.

This clonotype was found many times. The junction departs from the called germline gene at one end, perhaps through a read error. The V gene is TRBV5-1, the J gene TRBJ2-1, with D unresolved. Per germline, CDR1 SGHRS and CDR2 YFSETQ. This CDR3 contains 13 residues. The CDR3 sequence is CASSRGAYNEQFF. The CDR3 coding sequence is TGTGCCAGCAGCAGAGGCGCTTACAATGAGCAGTTCTTC. The full variable domain, completed using reference TRBV5-1 and TRBJ2-1, is KAGVTQTPRYLIKTRGQQVTLSCSPISGHRSVSWYQQTPGQGLQFLFEYFSETQRNKGNFPGRFSGRQFSNSRSEMNVSTLELGDSALYLCASSRGAYNEQFFGPGTRLTVL.

This clonotype was detected ten times or more. The chain combines TRBV4-3 with TRBJ1-5, with D uncertain. The CDR3 contains 15 residues. V gave up 0 bases and J gave up 3 bases, with 9 bases separating them. Germline CDR1 is LGHNA and CDR2 is YSLEER. The CDR3 here is CASSQDWQDNQPQHF. The CDR3 DNA is TGCGCCAGCAGCCAAGATTGGCAGGACAATCAGCCCCAGCATTTT.

Many counts were recorded for this clonotype. The gene calls are TRBV7-2 and TRBJ2-7; 7 bases are a match to TRBD2. Trimming took 5 bases from V and 1 from J; bases not matched to a gene: 8. From germline, CDR1 is SGHTA and CDR2 FQGNSA. The CDR3 is 15 amino acids. The CDR3 region has the DNA TGTGCCAGCAGCCCACTGGGCGGGAGTTCCTACGAGCAGTACTTC. Translation: CASSPLGGSSYEQYF.

This clonotype occurred many times. The chain uses TRBV29-1 and TRBJ2-1; D is possibly TRBD1 (7 bases). From germline, CDR1 is SQVTM and CDR2 ANQGSEA. V was shortened by 4 bases and J by 9 bases, with 22 bases between the two germline ends. This CDR3 region has 15 residues. The CDR3 spells CSVVELEGGGTEQFF. CDR3 DNA sequence: TGCAGCGTTGTAGAGCTAGAAGGGGGCGGGACTGAGCAGTTCTTC.

The rearrangement uses TRBV4-3 and TRBJ1-1, with 7 bases identical to TRBD1. CDR3 length: 16 amino acids. Trimming cost V 0 bases and J 1 base; bases outside gene matches: 5. CDR1 LGHNA and CDR2 YSLEER come from the germline V gene. CDR3 sequence: CASSQDAPGGNTEAFF. Written as DNA, the CDR3 is TGCGCCAGCAGCCAAGATGCCCCAGGGGGGAACACTGAAGCTTTCTTT.

This clonotype occurred many times. The chain recombines TRBV5-1 with TRBJ2-3; no clear D. Germline loops: CDR1 SGHRS, CDR2 YFSETQ. CDR3 size: 17 residues. The germline V and J ends were trimmed by 0 bases and 3 bases, with 17 bases remaining between them. The CDR3, as DNA: TGCGCCAGCAGCTTGGAAACCAGTAAGATTGGGACAGATACGCAGTATTTT. Protein product: CASSLETSKIGTDTQYF. The entire variable domain, with the rest obtained from reference TRBV5-1 and TRBJ2-3, is as follows: KAGVTQTPRYLIKTRGQQVTLSCSPISGHRSVSWYQQTPGQGLQFLFEYFSETQRNKGNFPGRFSGRQFSNSRSEMNVSTLELGDSALYLCASSLETSKIGTDTQYFGPGTRLTVL.